This passage covers 27 T cell receptor beta chains from one sample sequenced in a study of regulatory T cells in long-lasting Graves disease. Time point described: newly diagnosed GD, antithyroid drugs for less than 3 months. PBMC-derived RNA was used for the TCR library. Building of the TCR beta libraries involved iRepertoire HTBI primers and Arm-PCR of CDR3 regions. TCRdb recomputed calls from the multiplex PCR reads with MiXCR, one row per CDR3 protein. The data hold 360,000 or so distinct CDR3 sequences, with 16% observed a single time. These records were also assigned to another study, of T cells in Graves' hyperthyroidism and ophthalmopathy.

The source was peripheral blood mononuclear cells (PBMCs), collected at new diagnosis, from a patient treated with antithyroid drugs. These receptors all stem from a man in his forties with Graves disease.

This clonotype has just a few counts. The chain has TRBV9 and TRBJ1-6, with D unresolved. Trimming pared 3 bases from V and 5 bases from J, leaving 9 bases between. CDR1 and CDR2 (germline): SGDLS, YYNGEE. This CDR3 comprises 14 residues. This chain's CDR3 is CASSEGSDNSPLHF. The CDR3 coding sequence is TGTGCCAGCAGCGAAGGGTCAGATAATTCACCCCTCCACTTT.

This clonotype was detected many times. CDR3 in DNA: TGTGCCAGCAGTTTCGGGTCCGCGGCTAATGAAAAACTGTTTTTT. The encoded protein is CASSFGSAANEKLFF. The rearrangement links TRBV12-3 or TRBV12-4 to TRBJ1-4, with D unclear. This CDR3 region has 15 residues. V was trimmed by 3 bases and J by 3 bases, leaving 11 bases between them.

In its sample, this clonotype was seen a few times. The chain carries TRBV7-3 and TRBJ2-2, with D perhaps matching TRBD1 or TRBD2 (5 bases each). Per the germline V gene, CDR1 is SGHTA and CDR2 is FQGTGA. V was trimmed by 5 bases and J by 6 bases, leaving 10 bases between them. CDR3 length equals 13 residues. As DNA, the CDR3 is TGTGCCAGCAGCGACCGAGGGGCCGGGGAGCTGTTTTTT. Its protein is CASSDRGAGELFF.

This clonotype was seen at least ten times. This sequence joins TRBV4-1 and TRBJ2-7; TRBD2 aligns across 14 bases. The CDR3 extends over 17 amino acids. V was pared by 0 bases and J by 10 bases, with 11 bases of the junction left unmatched. CDR1 is MGHRA and CDR2 is YSYEKL in the germline V gene. This chain's CDR3 is CASSQEGLAGVVTVQYF. The CDR3 coding sequence is TGCGCCAGCAGCCAAGAGGGACTAGCGGGGGTAGTTACGGTTCAGTACTTC.

The chain recombines TRBV9 with TRBJ2-7, with D tentatively TRBD1 (6 bases). The germline V and J ends were trimmed by 3 bases and 2 bases, with 15 bases remaining between them. CDR3 length: 15 amino acids. Germline values: CDR1 SGDLS, CDR2 YYNGEE. CDR3 sequence: CASSANTGIAYEQYF. CDR3 nucleotides: TGTGCCAGCAGCGCAAACACAGGGATTGCCTACGAGCAGTACTTC.

This clonotype showed up many times. This rearrangement joins TRBV11-3 to TRBJ2-1, with D perhaps being TRBD1 or TRBD2 (5 bases each). CDR3 size: 16 residues. The germline V gene encodes CDR1 SGHNT and CDR2 YENEEA. V was clipped by 5 bases and J by 4 bases, with 18 bases between them. CDR3 region: CASSPATGRGYNEQFF. In nucleotides, the CDR3 is TGTGCCAGCAGCCCGGCGACGGGACGGGGTTACAATGAGCAGTTCTTC.

The J gene is TRBJ2-2, the V gene TRBV7-3; 7 bases line up with TRBD2. V trimming: 5 bases; J trimming: 0 bases; junction bases outside the gene matches: 6. Germline V gene sequence: CDR1 SGHTA, CDR2 FQGTGA. The CDR3 sequence is 16 residues long. As DNA, the CDR3 is TGTGCCAGCAGCCCGCGCCGGGGGGCGAACACCGGGGAGCTGTTTTTT. It is translated as CASSPRRGANTGELFF.

This clonotype was seen a handful of times. This may be a read error: a much more frequent sequence differs by one nucleotide. The CDR3 end shows no conserved phenylalanine or tryptophan, and so a read error is likely. The rearrangement uses TRBV28 and TRBJ2-1; 8 nucleotides match TRBD1. J was trimmed by 2 bases and V by 1 base; bases with no gene match: 19. This CDR3 is built from 21 residues. CDR1 and CDR2 from the germline V gene are MDHEN and SYDVKM. CDR3 loop: CASSLFQRGEGPGGPYNEQFL. The CDR3 nucleotides read TGTGCCAGCAGTTTATTTCAACGGGGTGAGGGACCAGGGGGCCCCTACAATGAGCAGTTCCTC.

This clonotype showed up many times. A much larger clone lies one base from this, so it may be a read error. The chain joins TRBV2 to TRBJ2-3; TRBD2 matches 9 bases. The CDR3 loop spans 12 amino acids. In germline, CDR1 is SNHLY, CDR2 FYNNEI. CDR3 protein: CVSRRSGGTQYF. CDR3 bases: TGTGTCAGCAGACGTAGCGGGGGCACGCAGTATTTT.

This clonotype was observed many times. V is TRBV5-1 and J is TRBJ1-1, with D perhaps matching TRBD1 (6 bases). The CDR3 length is 14 residues. Germline CDR1 SGHRS, CDR2 YFSETQ. V lost 0 bases to trimming and J lost 3 bases, with 9 bases between them. Written as DNA, the CDR3 is TGCGCCAGCAGCTTGGGGACAGCTGACACTGAAGCTTTCTTT. It codes for CASSLGTADTEAFF. The full variable domain, rest sourced from reference TRBV5-1 and TRBJ1-1, is KAGVTQTPRYLIKTRGQQVTLSCSPISGHRSVSWYQQTPGQGLQFLFEYFSETQRNKGNFPGRFSGRQFSNSRSEMNVSTLELGDSALYLCASSLGTADTEAFFGQGTRLTVV.

The chain couples TRBV28 to TRBJ1-5; D remains unclear. Germline CDR1 and CDR2: MDHEN and SYDVKM. The V gene lost 7 bases and the J gene lost 1 base, with 8 bases spanning the gap. CDR3 length equals 13 residues. The CDR3 loop reads CASKLISNQPQHF. The CDR3 DNA sequence: TGTGCCAGCAAACTGATAAGCAATCAGCCCCAGCATTTT.

This clonotype was counted many times. The chain carries TRBV18 and TRBJ1-2, with 7 bases that match TRBD1. The ends lost 3 bases at V and 0 bases at J; junction bases unmatched: 7. Per germline, CDR1 KGHSH and CDR2 LQKENI. The CDR3 extends over 16 amino acids. CDR3 residues: CASSPRTGSANYGYTF. The DNA of the CDR3 is TGTGCCAGCTCACCCCGGACAGGCTCAGCTAACTATGGCTACACCTTC. The variable domain in full, with the rest retrieved from reference TRBV18 and TRBJ1-2, is NAGVMQNPRHLVRRRGQEARLRCSPMKGHSHVYWYRQLPEEGLKFMVYLQKENIIDESGMPKERFSAEFPKEGPSILRIQQVVRGDSAAYFCASSPRTGSANYGYTFGSGTRLTVV.

This clonotype was recorded many times. J is TRBJ1-1 and V is TRBV24-1, with 7 bases that match TRBD1. The CDR3 runs 14 residues. V was clipped by 3 bases and J by 10 bases; unmatched bases: 10. Per germline, CDR1 KGHDR and CDR2 SFDVKD. DNA for the CDR3: TGTGCCACCAGTGATCGATTGACAGGGAGGGGAGCTTTCTTT. Translation gives CATSDRLTGRGAFF.

This clonotype was seen more than once but under ten times. Possible read error: a much larger clone is one base away. V is TRBV6-1 and J is TRBJ1-1; TRBD1 matches at 9 bases. Germline V gene lookup returns CDR1 MNHNS and CDR2 SASEGT. There are 15 residues in the CDR3. CDR3 DNA sequence: TGTGCCAACAGACTCCGGACAGGGGTCGACACTGTAGCTTTCTTT. This codes for CANRLRTGVDTVAFF.

The sample holds many counts of this clonotype. V and J are TRBV18 and TRBJ2-5; no clear D gene. Germline V gene lookup returns CDR1 KGHSH and CDR2 LQKENI. CDR3 size: 13 residues. V was trimmed by 2 bases and J by 3 bases, leaving 7 bases between them. CDR3 residues: CASSPSSKETQYF. The CDR3, as DNA: TGTGCCAGCTCACCAAGCTCGAAAGAGACCCAGTACTTC.

This clonotype has ten or more counts. J is TRBJ2-2 and V is TRBV12-3 or TRBV12-4, with D tentatively TRBD1 (6 bases). This CDR3 has 14 amino acids. Deletions cut 6 bases from V and 5 bases from J, with 13 bases between. CDR3 DNA: TGTGCCAGCAGATGGACAGTGAAAACCGGGGAGCTGTTTTTT. It yields the protein CASRWTVKTGELFF.

Notes on this clonotype: One base away lies a much larger clone, so this may be a sequencing read error. The chain carries TRBV18 and TRBJ2-7, with D tentatively TRBD1 (5 bases). This CDR3 region has 15 residues. Per the germline V gene, CDR1 is KGHSH and CDR2 is LQKENI. The CDR3 DNA sequence: TGTGCCGGCTCACCAGGCGTAGGGGTAAAGTACGAGCAGTACTTC. Its protein product is CAGSPGVGVKYEQYF.

This clonotype was seen ten or more times. The chain joins TRBV6-1 to TRBJ2-7, with a weak D call TRBD2 (5 bases). The CDR3 is made up of 14 amino acids. V dropped 5 bases and J dropped 0 bases, with 11 bases sitting between them. Germline CDR1 MNHNS, CDR2 SASEGT. The CDR3 DNA reads as TGTGCCAGCAGTCAAGGACTGAGCTCCTACGAGCAGTACTTC. Protein product: CASSQGLSSYEQYF.

This clonotype was detected ten times or more. This chain uses TRBV28 with TRBJ1-6; maybe TRBD1 (6 bases). The germline V and J ends were trimmed by 4 bases and 6 bases, with 19 bases remaining between them. In germline, CDR1 is MDHEN, CDR2 SYDVKM. The CDR3 is made up of 17 amino acids. The CDR3 loop is CASSSQPAGRGNSPLHF. The CDR3 nucleotides are TGTGCCAGCAGTTCTCAACCGGCTGGCAGGGGTAATTCACCCCTCCACTTT.

This clonotype was counted many times. The chain recombines TRBV12-3 or TRBV12-4 with TRBJ2-1; D might be TRBD1 or TRBD2, each matching 6 bases. This CDR3 has 14 amino acids. The ends were cut back, 7 bases at V and 6 bases at J, with 16 bases in the middle. This CDR3 is CASNPPKGGNEQFF. CDR3 nucleotides: TGTGCCAGCAACCCTCCCAAGGGGGGCAATGAGCAGTTCTTC.

J is TRBJ2-7 and V is TRBV6-6; 9 bases match TRBD2. This CDR3 has 14 amino acids. V shed 0 bases and J 6 bases; nucleotides not matched to a gene: 3. Per the germline V gene, CDR1 is MNHNY and CDR2 is SVGAGI (reference sequence). CDR3 nucleotide sequence: TGTGCCAGCAGTTACTCGGCGGGGGGGCTCGAGCAGTACTTC. This encodes CASSYSAGGLEQYF.

This clonotype was counted a few times. This chain joins TRBV6-1 and TRBJ2-3; unclear D gene. Trimming took 5 bases from V and 1 from J, leaving 7 bases between them. Germline V gene lookup returns CDR1 MNHNS and CDR2 SASEGT. The CDR3 is made up of 13 amino acids. The CDR3 DNA sequence: TGTGCCAGCAGTCACAGTCGCACAGATACGCAGTATTTT. Its protein is CASSHSRTDTQYF.

In this sample, this clonotype turned up many times. The rearrangement joins TRBV6-2 or TRBV6-3 to TRBJ2-7; TRBD1 matches at 8 bases. After removal of 6 bases from V and 1 base from J, the junction contained 8 bases not matched to a gene. This CDR3 comprises 15 residues. Germline lookup yields CDR1 MNHEY and CDR2 SVGEGT. CDR3 nucleotide sequence: TGTGCCAGCAGAAAAGGGACAGGAGAATCCTACGAGCAGTACTTC. As protein: CASRKGTGESYEQYF.

This clonotype was observed many times. The chain joins TRBV29-1 to TRBJ1-2, with 7 bases identical to TRBD1. After removal of 6 bases from V and 4 bases from J, the junction contained 8 bases not matched to a gene. The germline CDR1 and CDR2 sequences are SQVTM and ANQGSEA. CDR3 length: 13 amino acids. The CDR3 region has the DNA TGCAGCGTGGCCCAGACAGGGCTCTATGGCTACACCTTC. Translated, it gives CSVAQTGLYGYTF.

This clonotype was found many times. The V gene is TRBV2, the J gene TRBJ1-1; 7 nucleotides agree with TRBD1. Per the germline V gene, CDR1 is SNHLY and CDR2 is FYNNEI. The CDR3 covers 13 residues. The V and J ends lost 6 bases and 4 bases, in that order; junction bases with no gene match: 5. The CDR3 sequence is CASREQGPTEAFF. CDR3 in DNA: TGTGCCAGCAGGGAACAGGGGCCCACTGAAGCTTTCTTT.

This clonotype was seen repeatedly, ten times or more. The V call is TRBV5-1, the J call TRBJ2-4; the D gene is possibly TRBD1 (7 bases). Germline CDR1 and CDR2: SGHRS and YFSETQ. The germline V and J ends were trimmed by 2 bases and 6 bases, with 15 bases remaining between them. The CDR3 runs 15 residues. The CDR3 region is CASSFEGAEGNIQYF. The CDR3 DNA reads as TGCGCCAGCAGCTTCGAGGGGGCGGAGGGAAACATTCAGTACTTC.

J is TRBJ2-3 and V is TRBV18; D is possibly TRBD1 (6 bases). Germline assignment: CDR1 KGHSH and CDR2 LQKENI. The CDR3 extends over 18 amino acids. Between the trimmed V and J ends, which lost 1 base and 0 bases, there was a span of 17 bases. The CDR3, as DNA: TGTGCCAGCTCACCACTTCAACAGGGAATACGTAGCACAGATACGCAGTATTTT. The encoded protein is CASSPLQQGIRSTDTQYF.